This entry describes one T cell receptor beta chain. The antigen is not known. These data are taken from a study of vaccination and CD4 T cells after COVID-19. Cultured CD4+ T-cell DNA underwent Oncomine TCR Beta short-read sequencing. TCRdb independently ran MiXCR on the PCR reads; one entry per CDR3 protein. The top ten hold roughly 17% of the sample, which has fewer than 10,000 distinct CDR3 sequences, more than 45% seen once. Regarding treatment: roughly 10-day PBMC culture with coronavirus spike peptide pools or control peptides (ViraFEST assay). V was pared by 0 bases and J by 4 bases, with 9 bases between. The CDR3 has 14 residues. The germline gives CDR1 SEHNR, CDR2 FQNEAQ (reference sequence).

Sequencing used CD4+ T cells from blood, cultured in vitro. The rearrangement uses TRBV7-9 and TRBJ1-2; D is unclear. This clonotype was sampled from a human donor who had recovered from COVID-19. CDR3 sequence: CASSLAGSPYGYTF. The CDR3 nucleotides read TGTGCCAGCAGCTTAGCAGGGAGCCCCTATGGCTACACCTTC.